The sample holds many counts of the clone carrying this TCR beta chain. Its antigen is unidentified. The data stem from a study of T cells after yellow fever vaccination. On the study more broadly: Preparation of the low-cell-number fractions used SMART-Seq v4 Ultra Low Input. Whole-study results and caveats: Repertoires obtained by FACS sorting could include abundant clonotypes that entered as contaminants from the bulk population. Only a minor proportion of clonotypes was detected across both CD4 and CD8 compartments.

Germline assignment: CDR1 SQVTM and CDR2 ANQGSEA. The CDR3 spans 12 residues. For TCR, cDNA came from 5'RACE template switching, which added a universal primer site and UMIs. TCRdb fed the 5' RACE reads into MiXCR, producing one record per CDR3 protein. The table has a few hundred thousand distinct CDR3 sequences, about 7% seen once. The material sequenced was CD4+ T cells sorted from PBMCs, taken 15 days after the yellow fever booster vaccination. This TCR was recovered from a young man who received the YFV17D yellow fever vaccine. J is TRBJ2-5 and V is TRBV29-1; maybe TRBD2 (5 bases). In nucleotides, the CDR3 is TGCAGTTGTGGACTGAGCCAAGAGACCCAGTACTTC. Translating gives CSCGLSQETQYF.